The 5 T cell receptor beta chains given below trace back to one sample, sequenced in a study of cytomegalovirus exposure and HLA in healthy donors. Vbeta (60) and Jbeta (13) primers were used in the PCR. Assay used: immunoSEQ multiplex PCR; TCRdb lists only in-frame clones, some missing. The sample shows roughly 100,000 clones, 65% to 75% of them seen only once. Sequenced: PBMCs. The receptor source for this set is a female donor in good health and CMV-seronegative.

This chain connects TRBV13 to TRBJ2-2; a possible D gene is TRBD2 (5 bases). Germline V CDR1 and CDR2: PRHDT, FYEKMQ (reference sequence). The CDR3 sequence is 13 residues long. V lost 3 bases, J lost 3 bases, and 5 bases lay in between. The CDR3 sequence is CASSLDYTGELFF. The CDR3 bases are TGTGCCAGCAGCTTGGACTACACCGGGGAGCTGTTTTTT.

The V gene is TRBV21-1, the J gene TRBJ1-1. TRBV21-1 is tagged as a pseudogene. The CDR3 contains 13 residues. CDR3 in DNA: TGTGCCAGCAGCAAAGAACTAAAGGATGAAGCTTTCTTT. Residues: CASSKELKDEAFF.

Only one count was recorded for this clone. The chain carries TRBV27 and TRBJ2-7; 7 bases are a match to TRBD1. This CDR3 is 15 amino acids long. Looked up from germline, CDR1 is MNHEY and CDR2 is SMNVEV (reference sequence). The V segment lost 2 bases and the J segment 0 bases; nucleotides outside the gene matches: 4. This chain's CDR3 is CASSLTTGSSYEQYF. In DNA, the CDR3 is TGTGCCAGCAGTTTAACGACAGGGAGCTCCTACGAGCAGTACTTC.

This clone was detected a few times. Sequence at one end of the junction differs from germline and may be a read error. The gene calls are TRBV10-3 and TRBJ2-7, with 9 positions matching TRBD2. The CDR3 totals 16 residues. Germline V gene sequence: CDR1 ENHRY, CDR2 SYGVKD. The CDR3 coding sequence is TGTGCCATCAGGGAGTCGATTAGCGGGAGTATCAACGAGCAGTACTTC. Amino acids: CAIRESISGSINEQYF.

The CDR3 sequence is CASSLAPRLAGWKYF. Here the CDR3 DNA reads TGTGCCAGCAGCTTAGCGCCCCGCCTAGCGGGGTGGAAGTACTTC. The V gene is TRBV7-2, the J gene TRBJ2-4; 9 bases fit TRBD2. This CDR3 has 15 amino acids. Germline V lookup: CDR1 SGHTA, CDR2 FQGNSA. V lost 0 bases and J lost 14; bases outside the gene matches: 11.